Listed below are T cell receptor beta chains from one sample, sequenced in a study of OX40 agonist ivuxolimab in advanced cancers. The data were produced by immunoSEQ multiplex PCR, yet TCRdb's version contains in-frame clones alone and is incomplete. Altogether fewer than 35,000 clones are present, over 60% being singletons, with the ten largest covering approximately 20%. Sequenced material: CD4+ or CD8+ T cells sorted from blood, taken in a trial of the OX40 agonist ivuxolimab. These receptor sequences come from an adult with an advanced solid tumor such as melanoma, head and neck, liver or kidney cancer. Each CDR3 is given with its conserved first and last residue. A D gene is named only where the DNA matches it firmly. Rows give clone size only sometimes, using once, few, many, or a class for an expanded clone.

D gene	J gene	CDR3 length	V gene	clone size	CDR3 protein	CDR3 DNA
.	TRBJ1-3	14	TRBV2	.	CASSLRQAGNTIYF	TGTGCCAGCAGCCTAAGACAGGCTGGAAACACCATATATTTT
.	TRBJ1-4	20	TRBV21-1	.	CASSKAGVRGNTATNEKLFF	TGTGCCAGCAGCAAAGCAGGGGTGAGAGGAAACACTGCAACTAATGAAAAACTGTTTTTT
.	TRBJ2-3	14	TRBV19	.	CASRSGPPRDTQYF	TGTGCCAGCCGCAGCGGGCCCCCTAGGGATACGCAGTATTTT
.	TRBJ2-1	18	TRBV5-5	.	CASSSLSLPGLNRTGQFF	TGTGCCAGCAGCTCCCTGAGTCTACCGGGACTCAATCGAACAGGGCAGTTCTTC
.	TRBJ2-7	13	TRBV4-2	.	CASSQELTYEQYF	TGTGCCAGCAGCCAAGAATTGACCTACGAGCAGTACTTC
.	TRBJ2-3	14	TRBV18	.	CASSPTTPPDTQYF	TGTGCCAGCTCACCTACAACACCCCCAGATACGCAGTATTTT
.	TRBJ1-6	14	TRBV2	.	CASSPGTVNSPLHF	TGTGCCAGCAGTCCCGGGACGGTAAATTCACCCCTCCACTTT
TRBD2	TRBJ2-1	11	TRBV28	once	CASGGSGGAFF	TGTGCCAGCGGGGGTAGCGGGGGGGCGTTCTTC
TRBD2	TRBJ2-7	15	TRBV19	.	CASSLLAGSSYEQYF	TGTGCCAGTAGTTTACTAGCGGGAAGCTCCTACGAGCAGTACTTC
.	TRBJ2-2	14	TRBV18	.	CASSPDRNTGELFF	TGTGCCAGCTCACCGGACAGGAACACCGGGGAGCTGTTTTTT
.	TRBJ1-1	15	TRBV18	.	CASSPPNYRNTEAFF	TGTGCCAGCTCACCACCGAATTACAGGAACACTGAAGCTTTCTTT
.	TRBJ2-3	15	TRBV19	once	CASSHNDRYADTQYF	TGTGCCAGTAGTCATAATGACAGGTATGCAGATACGCAGTATTTT
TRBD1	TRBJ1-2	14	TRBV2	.	CASSVGQGTYGYTF	TGTGCCAGCAGTGTGGGACAGGGAACCTATGGCTACACCTTC